Following are 25 T cell receptor beta chains from one sample sequenced in a study of CD8+CD57+ T cells in acquired aplastic anemia. Template material for TCR beta VDJ and CDR3 profiling consisted of genomic DNA. TCRdb reanalysed the reads using MiXCR and keeps one entry per CDR3 protein. The sample holds more than 250,000 distinct CDR3 sequences; around three fifths are singletons and the top ten take under 8.5%. What was sequenced was sorted CD4+, CD8+, or CD8+CD57+ T cells (not recorded which) from PBMCs. The receptors were sampled from a human donor with severe aplastic anemia or a healthy control (not recorded which).

The genes are TRBV19 and TRBJ1-1; no firm D call. The CDR3 covers 14 residues. Per germline, CDR1 LNHDA and CDR2 SQIVND (reference sequence). V was trimmed by 5 bases and J by 5 bases, leaving 15 bases between them. CDR3 in DNA: TGTGCCAGTAGTCCGAGCCCACAGTTTACTGAAGCTTTCTTT. Its protein is CASSPSPQFTEAFF.

V usage is TRBV12-3 or TRBV12-4 and J usage is TRBJ2-7; 8 nucleotides line up with TRBD1. The CDR3 runs to 13 residues. V gave up 5 bases and J gave up 5 bases; unmatched junction bases: 5. In DNA, the CDR3 is TGTGCCAGCAGTGACAGGGGAAGCGACGAGCAGTACTTC. This gives the protein CASSDRGSDEQYF.

In this sample, this clonotype turned up a few times. The rearrangement uses TRBV19 and TRBJ1-1; D is ambiguous. The CDR3 is made up of 11 amino acids. Germline values: CDR1 LNHDA, CDR2 SQIVND (reference sequence). V shed 7 bases and J shed 11 bases, with 14 bases lying between them. In DNA form, the CDR3 reads TGTGCCAGTACCTGGGCCCTGGGGGCTTTCTTT. Translating gives CASTWALGAFF.

This clonotype was counted at least ten times. The chain is built from TRBV30 and TRBJ1-1; no clear D gene. This CDR3 contains 12 residues. Trimming removed 4 bases at V and 4 bases at J, with 10 bases between. CDR1 GTSNPN and CDR2 SVGIG come from the germline V gene (reference sequence). The CDR3 loop is CAWKREGTEAFF. The DNA of the CDR3 is TGTGCCTGGAAACGGGAAGGCACTGAAGCTTTCTTT.

V is TRBV6-1 and J is TRBJ1-2, with unresolved D. Germline V lookup: CDR1 MNHNS, CDR2 SASEGT. The length of the CDR3 is 14 residues. Trimming pared 2 bases from V and 13 bases from J, leaving 20 bases between. The CDR3 bases are TGTGCCAGCAGTGAAACGGGCCTGGGTGTAGAAGGCACCTTC. Translated, it gives CASSETGLGVEGTF.

The chain combines TRBV29-1 with TRBJ1-2, with TRBD1 identical over 7 bases. The V and J ends lost 6 bases and 5 bases, in that order; junction bases with no gene match: 12. The CDR3 sequence is 14 residues long. Germline CDR1 is SQVTM and CDR2 is ANQGSEA. CDR3 sequence: CSVNRGQSNYGYTF. CDR3 coding DNA: TGCAGCGTGAACCGGGGACAGAGTAATTATGGCTACACCTTC.

The chain recombines TRBV9 with TRBJ2-7, with a possible D match to TRBD2 (6 bases). The CDR3 has 15 residues. The germline gives CDR1 SGDLS, CDR2 YYNGEE. The V gene lost 0 bases and the J gene lost 2 bases, with 12 bases spanning the gap. CDR3 sequence: CASSVAAGTAYEQYF. In DNA form, the CDR3 reads TGTGCCAGCAGCGTAGCGGCGGGGACGGCCTACGAGCAGTACTTC.

With regard to this clonotype: The CDR3 end shows no conserved phenylalanine or tryptophan, and so a read error is likely. It is unclear where the CDR3 begins or ends on the DNA, so no DNA is shown, and the CDR3 is as TCRdb lists it. The V gene is TRBV5-1, the J gene TRBJ2-1. The CDR3 length is 15 residues, termini included. Looked up from germline, CDR1 is SGHRS and CDR2 is YFSETQ. The CDR3: CASSLEGGSYNEQTL.

This clonotype was found many times. V is TRBV3-1 and J is TRBJ1-2, with no clear D. This CDR3 contains 15 residues. V was clipped by 4 bases and J by 1 base, with 13 bases between them. Germline CDR1 and CDR2: LGHDT and YNNKEL (reference sequence). The CDR3 DNA sequence: TGTGCCAGCAGCCGCCTGCGGGATCTTAACTATGGCTACACCTTC. Protein sequence: CASSRLRDLNYGYTF.

The V call is TRBV7-8, the J call TRBJ2-7; 7 positions agree with TRBD1. Germline-derived CDR1 and CDR2 are SGHVS and FQNEAQ. The length of the CDR3 is 13 residues. Unmatched junction bases numbered 4, after V lost 5 bases and J lost 3 bases. The CDR3 DNA reads TGTGCCAGCAGCCCGACAGGGATCTACGAGCAGTACTTC. Translating it yields CASSPTGIYEQYF. Full variable domain (missing parts from reference TRBV7-8 and TRBJ2-7): GAGVSQSPRYKVAKRGQDVALRCDPISGHVSLFWYQQALGQGPEFLTYFQNEAQLDKSGLPSDRFFAERPEGSVSTLKIQRTQQEDSAVYLCASSPTGIYEQYFGPGTRLTVT.

The CDR3 loop is CASSLTGRRETQYF. The DNA of the CDR3 is TGTGCCAGCAGCCTGACAGGACGACGAGAGACCCAGTACTTC. The chain joins TRBV7-9 to TRBJ2-5; D is possibly TRBD1 (6 bases). The germline V gene encodes CDR1 SEHNR and CDR2 FQNEAQ (reference sequence). V gave up 5 bases and J gave up 4 bases, with 14 bases separating them. The CDR3 consists of 14 residues.

There are many counts of this clonotype. This chain connects TRBV7-8 to TRBJ2-3; D gene uncertain. The CDR3 runs to 12 residues. V shed 1 base and J shed 6 bases, with 5 bases lying between them. CDR1 SGHVS and CDR2 FQNEAQ come from the germline V gene. The CDR3 region has the DNA TGTGCCAGCAGCTTAGTTGCGGATACGCAGTATTTT. It yields the protein CASSLVADTQYF.

This clonotype was detected many times. This rearrangement joins TRBV19 to TRBJ1-2; D not certain. Trimming stripped 2 bases from V and 7 bases from J, with 8 bases between. Germline lookup yields CDR1 LNHDA and CDR2 SQIVND (reference sequence). CDR3 length: 12 amino acids. The CDR3 is CASSILGAGYTF. The DNA for the CDR3 is TGTGCCAGTAGTATATTGGGCGCTGGCTACACCTTC.

The table lists this clonotype with many counts. J is TRBJ2-2 and V is TRBV11-3, with D possibly matching TRBD2 (5 bases). Germline CDR1 is SGHNT and CDR2 is YENEEA. V dropped 5 bases and J dropped 7 bases, with 17 bases sitting between them. CDR3 length: 15 residues. The CDR3 bases are TGTGCCAGCAGCGCGACCCGGGGATCGGTCGGGGAGCTGTTTTTT. Its translation is CASSATRGSVGELFF.

This clonotype showed up just a few times. CDR3 DNA sequence: TGTGCCAGCACCCTGGGGGGTTTCTCCTACAATGAGCAGTTCTTC. This sequence encodes CASTLGGFSYNEQFF. The chain couples TRBV9 to TRBJ2-1, with TRBD2 as a possible D gene (6 bases). V was cut by 6 bases and J by 0 bases, with 13 bases left in between. CDR1 and CDR2 from the germline V gene are SGDLS and YYNGEE. The length of the CDR3 is 15 residues. The whole variable domain, remainder taken from reference TRBV9 and TRBJ2-1, is DSGVTQTPKHLITATGQRVTLRCSPRSGDLSVYWYQQSLDQGLQFLIQYYNGEERAKGNILERFSAQQFPDLHSELNLSSLELGDSALYFCASTLGGFSYNEQFFGPGTRLTVL.

V and J are TRBV6-4 and TRBJ1-6; D not resolved. The CDR3 totals 13 residues. Germline values: CDR1 MRHNA, CDR2 SNTAGT. V gave up 0 bases and J gave up 10 bases, with 7 bases separating them. The CDR3 here is CASSDSSESPLHF. The CDR3 nucleotides are TGTGCCAGCAGTGACTCGAGTGAATCACCCCTCCACTTT.

There are many counts of this clonotype. The V call is TRBV19, the J call TRBJ1-2; D unclear. The germline gives CDR1 LNHDA, CDR2 SQIVND (reference sequence). The CDR3 has 13 residues. With 7 bases removed from V and 5 bases from J, the gap between germline ends came to 14 bases. The CDR3 sequence: CASTRAYSYGYTF. Written as DNA, the CDR3 is TGTGCCAGTACGAGGGCCTACAGTTATGGCTACACCTTC.

This chain joins TRBV7-9 and TRBJ2-7; the D is unclear. V dropped 5 bases and J dropped 2 bases, with 10 bases sitting between them. This CDR3 region has 13 residues. Germline CDR1 reads SEHNR; CDR2 reads FQNEAQ (reference sequence). DNA for the CDR3: TGTGCCAGCAGCGACTGGCGTACCTACGAGCAGTACTTC. It yields the protein CASSDWRTYEQYF. The variable domain in full, with the rest retrieved from reference TRBV7-9 and TRBJ2-7, is DTGVSQNPRHKITKRGQNVTFRCDPISEHNRLYWYRQTLGQGPEFLTYFQNEAQLEKSRLLSDRFSAERPKGSFSTLEIQRTEQGDSAMYLCASSDWRTYEQYFGPGTRLTVT.

This clonotype was counted once. The CDR3: CSAMGNEQFF. The CDR3 DNA is TGCAGTGCTATGGGGAATGAGCAGTTCTTC. The J gene is TRBJ2-1, the V gene TRBV20-1; no clear D gene. V was clipped by 4 bases and J by 7 bases, with 5 bases between them. The germline gives CDR1 DFQATT, CDR2 SNEGSKA (reference sequence). The CDR3 loop spans 10 amino acids.

In this sample, this clonotype turned up many times. The gene calls are TRBV2 and TRBJ1-1; no reliable D call. CDR3 length equals 16 residues. The germline gives CDR1 SNHLY, CDR2 FYNNEI. The V end was cut by 6 bases, the J end by 5 bases, with 22 bases between. The CDR3 DNA reads TGTGCCAGCAGCAGAACGCAAGTCGGGTTTGGGACTGAAGCTTTCTTT. Protein: CASSRTQVGFGTEAFF.

This chain joins TRBV7-8 and TRBJ2-5; 12 bases agree with TRBD1. The junction had 14 bases not matched to a gene; V was cut back by 3 bases and J by 3 bases. CDR1 and CDR2 from the germline V gene are SGHVS and FQNEAQ. This CDR3 region has 19 residues. The CDR3 here is CASSFSRQGGQGAKETQYF. The DNA for the CDR3 is TGTGCCAGCAGCTTTAGCCGACAGGGGGGACAGGGGGCTAAAGAGACCCAGTACTTC. Full variable domain (outside the CDR3, taken from reference TRBV7-8 and TRBJ2-5): GAGVSQSPRYKVAKRGQDVALRCDPISGHVSLFWYQQALGQGPEFLTYFQNEAQLDKSGLPSDRFFAERPEGSVSTLKIQRTQQEDSAVYLCASSFSRQGGQGAKETQYFGPGTRLLVL.

Only a few counts were recorded for this clonotype. This sequence joins TRBV19 and TRBJ1-2; D unresolved. Trimming removed 5 bases at V and 6 bases at J, with 4 bases between. The CDR3 covers 10 residues. The germline V gene has CDR1 LNHDA and CDR2 SQIVND (reference sequence). This CDR3 is CASSGDGYTF. DNA for the CDR3: TGTGCCAGTAGTGGTGATGGCTACACCTTC.

The sample holds a few counts of this clonotype. This chain links TRBV30 with TRBJ1-2; possibly TRBD1 for D (5 bases). CDR3 size: 14 residues. The germline V gene has CDR1 GTSNPN and CDR2 SVGIG (reference sequence). V was clipped by 5 bases and J by 5 bases, with 18 bases between them. The DNA for the CDR3 is TGTGCCTGGGACCGGGGTGGGGAGGGGTATGGCTACACCTTC. Protein sequence: CAWDRGGEGYGYTF.

The chain employs TRBV7-8 and TRBJ1-1; 11 bases are shared with TRBD1. This CDR3 spans 15 amino acids. V dropped 4 bases and J dropped 3; count of bases not matched to a gene: 4. Germline-derived CDR1 and CDR2 are SGHVS and FQNEAQ. In nucleotides, the CDR3 is TGTGCCAGCAGCTCCGGACAGGGGGCGTACACTGAAGCTTTCTTT. This translates into CASSSGQGAYTEAFF.

The gene calls are TRBV5-6 and TRBJ2-2; 7 nucleotides agree with TRBD2. Germline lookup yields CDR1 SGHDT and CDR2 YYEEEE. Unmatched junction bases numbered 3, after V lost 2 bases and J lost 2 bases. This CDR3 has 15 residues. Written as DNA, the CDR3 is TGTGCCAGCAGCTTCGGGACTACTAACACCGGGGAGCTGTTTTTT. The encoded protein is CASSFGTTNTGELFF.